These T cell receptor beta chains were read from a single sample in a study of shared clonotypes between healthy human individuals. Sequencing used immunoSEQ multiplex PCR; TCRdb keeps in-frame clones, though not all of them. The table includes some 2,000,000 clones, less than 95% detected once. The sample was naive CD8+ T cells sorted from blood. All receptors derive from a man aged 18 to 29 in good health. CDR3s include the opening cysteine and the closing phenylalanine or tryptophan. Fields, in order: V gene, J gene, D gene, clone size, CDR3 protein, CDR3 DNA. The D gene is left open where the match is weak. Clone sizes are given selectively: once, few, many, or a class where the clone is expanded.

v_call: TRBV4-1; j_call: TRBJ2-7; d_call: NA; clone_size: NA; cdr3_aa: CASSQEAGRSPLNEQYF; cdr3_nt: TGCGCCAGCAGCCAAGAGGCCGGGCGGAGCCCCCTTAACGAGCAGTACTTC
v_call: TRBV5-4; j_call: TRBJ2-1; d_call: TRBD2; clone_size: NA; cdr3_aa: CASWGDGLAVNEQFF; cdr3_nt: TGTGCCAGCTGGGGTGATGGACTAGCGGTCAATGAGCAGTTCTTC
v_call: TRBV9; j_call: TRBJ2-3; d_call: NA; clone_size: NA; cdr3_aa: CASSVEGTSTDTQYF; cdr3_nt: TGTGCCAGCAGCGTAGAGGGTACTTCCACAGATACGCAGTATTTT
v_call: TRBV27; j_call: TRBJ2-1; d_call: NA; clone_size: many; cdr3_aa: CASSFTGTFGIDEQFF; cdr3_nt: TGTGCCAGCAGTTTTACCGGGACCTTCGGCATCGATGAGCAGTTCTTC
v_call: TRBV29-1; j_call: TRBJ2-7; d_call: NA; clone_size: NA; cdr3_aa: CSVKQGYEQYF; cdr3_nt: TGCAGCGTTAAACAGGGCTACGAGCAGTACTTC
v_call: TRBV19; j_call: TRBJ2-7; d_call: TRBD2; clone_size: NA; cdr3_aa: CASSSRLAVEQYF; cdr3_nt: TGTGCCAGTAGTTCCCGACTAGCGGTCGAGCAGTACTTC
v_call: TRBV7-6; j_call: TRBJ2-7; d_call: TRBD2; clone_size: NA; cdr3_aa: CASSLGLAGNYEQYF; cdr3_nt: TGTGCCAGCAGCTTAGGTCTAGCGGGAAACTACGAGCAGTACTTC
v_call: TRBV6-6; j_call: TRBJ2-1; d_call: TRBD2; clone_size: NA; cdr3_aa: CATTFGRVANEQFF; cdr3_nt: TGTGCCACCACTTTCGGGAGGGTGGCAAATGAGCAGTTCTTC
v_call: TRBV27; j_call: TRBJ2-2; d_call: NA; clone_size: NA; cdr3_aa: CASNALGANTGELFF; cdr3_nt: TGTGCCAGCAATGCTCTAGGGGCGAACACCGGGGAGCTGTTTTTT
v_call: TRBV6-5; j_call: TRBJ2-1; d_call: NA; clone_size: NA; cdr3_aa: CASSWKQGPGGEQFF; cdr3_nt: TGTGCCAGCAGCTGGAAACAGGGGCCGGGGGGTGAGCAGTTCTTC
v_call: TRBV27; j_call: TRBJ2-7; d_call: NA; clone_size: NA; cdr3_aa: CASSRRGGRGHEQYF; cdr3_nt: TGTGCCAGCAGCCGAAGAGGTGGAAGGGGACACGAGCAGTACTTC
v_call: TRBV4-3; j_call: TRBJ1-4; d_call: NA; clone_size: NA; cdr3_aa: CASSLSGSQGEKLFF; cdr3_nt: TGCGCCAGCAGCCTCAGCGGCAGTCAAGGGGAAAAACTGTTTTTT
v_call: TRBV5-1; j_call: TRBJ1-2; d_call: NA; clone_size: NA; cdr3_aa: CASSLVGPDGYTF; cdr3_nt: TGCGCCAGCAGCTTGGTGGGGCCCGATGGCTACACCTTC
v_call: TRBV7-9; j_call: TRBJ2-7; d_call: TRBD1; clone_size: NA; cdr3_aa: CASSLATGDQYF; cdr3_nt: TGTGCCAGCAGCTTAGCGACAGGGGATCAGTACTTC
v_call: TRBV9; j_call: TRBJ1-1; d_call: NA; clone_size: NA; cdr3_aa: CASSVGRAGETEAFF; cdr3_nt: TGTGCCAGCAGCGTAGGACGGGCAGGCGAGACTGAAGCTTTCTTT
v_call: TRBV9; j_call: TRBJ1-1; d_call: NA; clone_size: once; cdr3_aa: CASSFLQGAPLEAFF; cdr3_nt: TGTGCCAGCAGCTTCCTACAGGGCGCCCCACTTGAAGCTTTCTTT
v_call: TRBV11-2; j_call: TRBJ1-1; d_call: NA; clone_size: NA; cdr3_aa: CASSFGKSTEAFF; cdr3_nt: TGTGCCAGCAGCTTCGGGAAGAGCACTGAAGCTTTCTTT
v_call: TRBV11-3; j_call: TRBJ2-3; d_call: NA; clone_size: NA; cdr3_aa: CASSLGSGGTDTQYF; cdr3_nt: TGTGCCAGCAGCTTAGGATCTGGGGGCACAGATACGCAGTATTTT
v_call: TRBV28; j_call: TRBJ2-7; d_call: NA; clone_size: NA; cdr3_aa: CATYSTPSPYEQYF; cdr3_nt: TGTGCCACCTACTCTACCCCCAGTCCCTACGAGCAGTACTTC
v_call: TRBV27; j_call: TRBJ1-1; d_call: NA; clone_size: NA; cdr3_aa: CASSLTGNTEAFF; cdr3_nt: TGTGCCAGCAGTTTGACAGGAAACACTGAAGCTTTCTTT
v_call: TRBV27; j_call: TRBJ1-1; d_call: NA; clone_size: NA; cdr3_aa: CASSLSAASEAFF; cdr3_nt: TGTGCCAGCAGTTTATCCGCCGCGTCTGAAGCTTTCTTT
v_call: TRBV6-6; j_call: TRBJ2-7; d_call: NA; clone_size: NA; cdr3_aa: CASSYEGGETYEQYF; cdr3_nt: TGTGCCAGCAGTTATGAAGGGGGTGAGACCTACGAGCAGTACTTC
v_call: TRBV19; j_call: TRBJ1-2; d_call: NA; clone_size: NA; cdr3_aa: CASSPWAENYGYTF; cdr3_nt: TGTGCCAGTTCCCCCTGGGCAGAGAACTATGGCTACACCTTC
v_call: TRBV13; j_call: TRBJ2-7; d_call: NA; clone_size: NA; cdr3_aa: CASSGTGGGSYEQYF; cdr3_nt: TGTGCCAGCAGCGGCACGGGGGGCGGCTCCTACGAGCAGTACTTC
v_call: TRBV27; j_call: TRBJ1-1; d_call: NA; clone_size: NA; cdr3_aa: CASSADREFEAFF; cdr3_nt: TGTGCCAGCAGTGCGGACCGGGAGTTTGAAGCTTTCTTT
v_call: TRBV4-2; j_call: TRBJ1-4; d_call: TRBD1; clone_size: NA; cdr3_aa: CASSQEVGQGLGATNEKLFF; cdr3_nt: TGTGCCAGCAGCCAAGAGGTGGGACAGGGGTTGGGTGCAACTAATGAAAAACTGTTTTTT
v_call: TRBV25-1; j_call: TRBJ2-3; d_call: TRBD1; clone_size: NA; cdr3_aa: CASSRGQGATDTQYF; cdr3_nt: TGTGCCAGCAGTAGGGGACAGGGGGCAACAGATACGCAGTATTTT
v_call: TRBV6-1; j_call: TRBJ2-2; d_call: NA; clone_size: NA; cdr3_aa: CATADTGELFF; cdr3_nt: TGTGCCACAGCGGACACCGGGGAGCTGTTTTTT
v_call: TRBV6-9; j_call: TRBJ1-1; d_call: NA; clone_size: NA; cdr3_aa: CASSYQGGDTEAFF; cdr3_nt: TGTGCCAGCAGCTATCAGGGAGGCGACACTGAAGCTTTCTTT
v_call: TRBV6-6; j_call: TRBJ2-3; d_call: NA; clone_size: NA; cdr3_aa: CASSYSSAGSTDTQYF; cdr3_nt: TGTGCCAGCAGTTACTCTTCGGCGGGCAGCACAGATACGCAGTATTTT
v_call: TRBV4-3; j_call: TRBJ1-5; d_call: NA; clone_size: NA; cdr3_aa: CASSQDRGNQPQHF; cdr3_nt: TGCGCCAGCAGCCAAGATCGGGGTAATCAGCCCCAGCATTTT
v_call: TRBV19; j_call: TRBJ1-6; d_call: TRBD1; clone_size: NA; cdr3_aa: CASSGTGVNSPLHF; cdr3_nt: TGTGCCAGTAGTGGGACAGGGGTGAATTCACCCCTCCACTTT
v_call: TRBV4-1; j_call: TRBJ1-1; d_call: TRBD1; clone_size: NA; cdr3_aa: CASSSHRGMNTEAFF; cdr3_nt: TGCGCCAGCAGCTCCCACAGGGGGATGAACACTGAAGCTTTCTTT
v_call: TRBV30; j_call: TRBJ1-5; d_call: NA; clone_size: NA; cdr3_aa: CAWSRPLGRGNQPQHF; cdr3_nt: TGTGCCTGGAGTCGCCCGCTGGGCAGGGGCAATCAGCCCCAGCATTTT
v_call: TRBV30; j_call: TRBJ1-5; d_call: NA; clone_size: NA; cdr3_aa: CAWSVVQGDQPQHF; cdr3_nt: TGTGCCTGGAGTGTTGTACAGGGAGATCAGCCCCAGCATTTT
v_call: TRBV9; j_call: TRBJ1-1; d_call: NA; clone_size: few; cdr3_aa: CASSVGGENTEAFF; cdr3_nt: TGTGCCAGCAGCGTAGGAGGGGAGAACACTGAAGCTTTCTTT
v_call: TRBV30; j_call: TRBJ2-5; d_call: TRBD2; clone_size: few; cdr3_aa: CAGKISGRRSQYF; cdr3_nt: TGTGCCGGGAAAATAAGCGGGAGAAGGTCCCAGTACTTC
v_call: TRBV7-9; j_call: TRBJ2-7; d_call: NA; clone_size: NA; cdr3_aa: CASSPAGGRDEQYF; cdr3_nt: TGTGCCAGCAGCCCCGCCGGGGGTAGGGACGAGCAGTACTTC
v_call: TRBV6-5; j_call: TRBJ2-7; d_call: NA; clone_size: NA; cdr3_aa: CASSYDGSSYEQYF; cdr3_nt: TGTGCCAGCAGTTACGACGGAAGCTCCTACGAGCAGTACTTC
v_call: TRBV4-3; j_call: TRBJ1-2; d_call: NA; clone_size: NA; cdr3_aa: CASSQGREGDGYTF; cdr3_nt: TGCGCCAGCAGCCAAGGCAGGGAAGGTGATGGCTACACCTTC
v_call: TRBV7-9; j_call: TRBJ1-4; d_call: NA; clone_size: NA; cdr3_aa: CASSLGGGNEKLFF; cdr3_nt: TGTGCCAGCAGCTTAGGTGGGGGTAATGAAAAACTGTTTTTT
v_call: TRBV2; j_call: TRBJ2-3; d_call: NA; clone_size: NA; cdr3_aa: CASFPSGPSTDTQYF; cdr3_nt: TGTGCCAGCTTCCCGAGCGGGCCGAGCACAGATACGCAGTATTTT
v_call: TRBV5-4; j_call: TRBJ1-4; d_call: NA; clone_size: NA; cdr3_aa: CASSLVGGDEKLFF; cdr3_nt: TGTGCCAGCAGCTTGGTAGGGGGAGACGAAAAACTGTTTTTT
v_call: TRBV2; j_call: TRBJ1-4; d_call: TRBD1; clone_size: NA; cdr3_aa: CASNRDSANEKLFF; cdr3_nt: TGTGCCAGCAATAGGGACAGCGCTAATGAAAAACTGTTTTTT
v_call: TRBV7-9; j_call: TRBJ1-2; d_call: NA; clone_size: NA; cdr3_aa: CASSSQGTSYGYTF; cdr3_nt: TGTGCCAGCAGCTCCCAGGGGACCTCCTATGGCTACACCTTC
v_call: TRBV27; j_call: TRBJ1-6; d_call: NA; clone_size: NA; cdr3_aa: CASSLPPSGNSPLHF; cdr3_nt: TGTGCCAGCAGTTTACCCCCCAGCGGGAATTCACCCCTCCACTTT